Below, 32 T cell receptor beta chains from the same sample are listed, as sequenced in a study of shared clonotypes between healthy human individuals. Produced via immunoSEQ multiplex PCR; TCRdb's table is partial and in-frame only. Of approximately 1.1 million clones listed, more than 75% are singletons. Sequenced material: memory CD4+ T cells from PBMCs. Subset here: CD45RA-negative fraction. The receptors were gathered from a man younger than 35 in good health. Some clones in this sample may be carry-over from other donors' samples.

The V gene is TRBV28, the J gene TRBJ2-7; a possible D gene is TRBD1 (6 bases). The V gene lost 3 bases and the J gene lost 2 bases, with 11 bases spanning the gap. The CDR3 is 14 amino acids. Germline V CDR1 and CDR2: MDHEN, SYDVKM. The CDR3 here is CASSLDSSPYEQYF. The CDR3 DNA follows: TGTGCCAGCAGTTTGGACAGTTCCCCCTACGAGCAGTACTTC.

Regarding this clone: Other DNA sequences in this specimen translate into the identical CDR3. The rearrangement joins TRBV5-4 to TRBJ2-7, with TRBD1 as a possible D gene (6 bases). The germline V gene has CDR1 SGHNT and CDR2 YYREEE (reference sequence). CDR3 length equals 14 residues. Trimming removed 2 bases from V and 3 bases from J, with 12 bases in between. Written as DNA, the CDR3 is TGTGCCAGCAGCTTAGCAGGGGTCAGCTACGAGCAGTACTTC. Residues: CASSLAGVSYEQYF. The complete variable domain, with remaining parts taken from reference TRBV5-4 and TRBJ2-7, reads ETGVTQSPTHLIKTRGQQVTLRCSSQSGHNTVSWYQQALGQGPQFIFQYYREEENGRGNFPPRFSGLQFPNYSSELNVNALELDDSALYLCASSLAGVSYEQYFGPGTRLTVT.

The V call is TRBV9, the J call TRBJ2-1, with 7 nucleotides matching TRBD2. This CDR3 has 15 amino acids. The V gene's germline CDR1 is SGDLS and CDR2 YYNGEE. The V and J ends lost 4 bases and 1 base, in that order; junction bases with no gene match: 5. The CDR3 loop is CASSITSDSYNEQFF. The CDR3 DNA reads TGTGCCAGCAGCATAACTAGCGATTCCTACAATGAGCAGTTCTTC.

To note about this clone: Other nucleotide sequences from this sample produce the same CDR3. This rearrangement joins TRBV5-1 to TRBJ1-1; tentative D call: TRBD1 (5 bases). The V gene lost 0 bases and the J gene lost 4 bases, with 7 bases spanning the gap. The CDR3 covers 13 residues. Germline CDR1 and CDR2: SGHRS and YFSETQ. CDR3 sequence: CASSLGGSTEAFF. The DNA for the CDR3 is TGCGCCAGCAGCTTGGGGGGGAGCACTGAAGCTTTCTTT.

This clone was counted a single time. This chain connects TRBV28 to TRBJ2-5, with D possibly matching TRBD1 (6 bases). This CDR3 spans 14 amino acids. V was shortened by 4 bases and J by 11 bases, with 20 bases between the two germline ends. Germline CDR1 is MDHEN and CDR2 is SYDVKM. CDR3 amino acids: CASSWSGLPGEQYF. CDR3 coding DNA: TGTGCCAGCAGTTGGTCAGGACTTCCAGGGGAGCAGTACTTC.

The chain combines TRBV7-2 with TRBJ1-3; no firm D call. The length of the CDR3 is 13 residues. Germline V gives CDR1 SGHTA, CDR2 FQGNSA. Trimming pared 5 bases from V and 2 bases from J, leaving 7 bases between. The CDR3 loop reads CASSPGPGNTIYF. The CDR3 DNA reads as TGTGCCAGCAGCCCAGGCCCTGGAAACACCATATATTTT.

The chain links TRBV25-1 to TRBJ1-2, with D hard to call. Germline V gene sequence: CDR1 MGHDK, CDR2 SYGVNS. V was cut by 1 base and J by 4 bases, with 13 bases left in between. The CDR3 sequence is 15 residues long. CDR3 in DNA: TGTGCCAGCAGTGAATGGAGTCCGGGGAGCTATGGCTACACCTTC. Its translation: CASSEWSPGSYGYTF.

The chain combines TRBV4-2 with TRBJ2-5; unclear D gene. The length of the CDR3 is 15 residues. Germline V gene sequence: CDR1 LGHNA, CDR2 YNFKEQ. V lost 0 bases and J 2 bases, leaving 10 bases between the germline ends. The CDR3 DNA reads as TGTGCCAGCAGCCAAGATTACAACAGACAAGAGACCCAGTACTTC. It specifies CASSQDYNRQETQYF.

The CDR3 is CASSTRVMTLAGASNEQFF. In DNA, the CDR3 is TGTGCCAGCAGTACCCGGGTTATGACGTTAGCGGGAGCATCCAATGAGCAGTTCTTC. The genes are TRBV2 and TRBJ2-1; TRBD2 matches at 9 bases. Trimming took 5 bases from V and 6 from J; bases not matched to a gene: 20. CDR3 length: 19 amino acids. CDR1 is SNHLY and CDR2 is FYNNEI in the germline V gene.

This clone was seen repeatedly, ten times or more. The chain carries TRBV5-1 and TRBJ2-7; 8 nucleotides line up with TRBD2. Per germline, CDR1 SGHRS and CDR2 YFSETQ. The CDR3 is made up of 15 amino acids. The V segment lost 0 bases and the J segment 6 bases; nucleotides outside the gene matches: 8. The CDR3 sequence: CASSLGPGLEGEQYF. The CDR3 DNA follows: TGCGCCAGCAGCTTGGGCCCGGGACTAGAGGGCGAGCAGTACTTC. Full variable domain (remainder filled in from reference TRBV5-1 and TRBJ2-7): KAGVTQTPRYLIKTRGQQVTLSCSPISGHRSVSWYQQTPGQGLQFLFEYFSETQRNKGNFPGRFSGRQFSNSRSEMNVSTLELGDSALYLCASSLGPGLEGEQYFGPGTRLTVT.

This clone was recorded a few times. Different DNA sequences within this sample yield the same CDR3. The chain is built from TRBV18 and TRBJ2-2, with 9 bases identical to TRBD1. CDR3 size: 18 residues. The V segment lost 3 bases and the J segment 0 bases; nucleotides outside the gene matches: 8. From germline, CDR1 is KGHSH and CDR2 LQKENI. The CDR3 loop reads CASSPPGQGLPNTGELFF. In DNA form, the CDR3 reads TGTGCCAGCTCACCCCCTGGACAGGGGCTACCGAACACCGGGGAGCTGTTTTTT.

The chain combines TRBV7-2 with TRBJ2-1, with D tentatively TRBD2 (5 bases). V was trimmed by 4 bases and J by 2 bases, leaving 12 bases between them. Germline V gene lookup returns CDR1 SGHTA and CDR2 FQGNSA. CDR3 length: 15 residues. Here the CDR3 reads CASSSQRAAYNEQFF. CDR3 nucleotide sequence: TGTGCCAGCAGCTCCCAAAGAGCGGCCTACAATGAGCAGTTCTTC.

This clone was picked up one time. This chain connects TRBV6-1 to TRBJ2-1; TRBD1 or TRBD2 may be the D gene (5 bases each). The ends were cut back, 8 bases at V and 0 bases at J, with 11 bases in the middle. The CDR3 consists of 14 residues. The V gene's germline CDR1 is MNHNS and CDR2 SASEGT. CDR3 loop: CASARDLSYNEQFF. The CDR3 DNA reads TGTGCCAGCGCAAGGGACCTCTCCTACAATGAGCAGTTCTTC.

The chain recombines TRBV28 with TRBJ1-1; D may be TRBD1 (5 bases). Trimming pared 3 bases from V and 4 bases from J, leaving 12 bases between. The germline V gene encodes CDR1 MDHEN and CDR2 SYDVKM. The CDR3 contains 14 residues. The CDR3 DNA follows: TGTGCCAGCAGTTTGGGGGGGGGTAGCACTGAAGCTTTCTTT. Its protein product is CASSLGGGSTEAFF.

The chain links TRBV9 to TRBJ2-1; 7 bases map to TRBD2. This CDR3 has 16 residues. Per the germline V gene, CDR1 is SGDLS and CDR2 is YYNGEE. Trimming removed 0 bases from V and 7 bases from J; junction bases left unmatched: 10. CDR3: CASSVEETREFNEQFF. The CDR3 DNA sequence: TGTGCCAGCAGCGTAGAGGAAACGCGGGAGTTTAATGAGCAGTTCTTC. Full variable domain (rest looked up from reference TRBV9 and TRBJ2-1): DSGVTQTPKHLITATGQRVTLRCSPRSGDLSVYWYQQSLDQGLQFLIQYYNGEERAKGNILERFSAQQFPDLHSELNLSSLELGDSALYFCASSVEETREFNEQFFGPGTRLTVL.

Concerning this clone: Other DNA sequences in this sample translate to the same CDR3. The chain links TRBV5-4 to TRBJ2-7, with D hard to call. The CDR3 has 11 amino acids. From germline, CDR1 is SGHNT and CDR2 YYREEE (reference sequence). With 3 bases removed from V and 4 bases from J, the gap between germline ends came to 5 bases. CDR3 amino acids: CASSSTYEQYF. In nucleotides, the CDR3 is TGTGCCAGCAGCTCAACGTACGAGCAGTACTTC.

On this clone: Other DNA sequences in the same sample also yield this CDR3. This chain uses TRBV5-1 with TRBJ2-6, with a tentative D call TRBD1 (6 bases). Per germline, CDR1 SGHRS and CDR2 YFSETQ. The CDR3 is made up of 15 amino acids. Trimming took off 5 bases at V and 1 base at J, with 10 bases between the two ends. This CDR3 reads CASRPTGSGANVLTF. CDR3 in DNA: TGCGCCAGCAGGCCCACAGGGTCTGGGGCCAACGTCCTGACTTTC. The variable domain in full, with the rest retrieved from reference TRBV5-1 and TRBJ2-6, is KAGVTQTPRYLIKTRGQQVTLSCSPISGHRSVSWYQQTPGQGLQFLFEYFSETQRNKGNFPGRFSGRQFSNSRSEMNVSTLELGDSALYLCASRPTGSGANVLTFGAGSRLTVL.

This rearrangement joins TRBV28 to TRBJ1-2; D unclear. This CDR3 region has 11 residues. Trimming took off 8 bases at V and 4 bases at J, with 8 bases between the two ends. Germline V gene sequence: CDR1 MDHEN, CDR2 SYDVKM. The DNA for the CDR3 is TGTGCCAGCTGGGTGTCCTATGGCTACACCTTC. Its translation: CASWVSYGYTF.

The gene calls are TRBV27 and TRBJ2-7; TRBD2 matches at 7 bases. Looked up from germline, CDR1 is MNHEY and CDR2 is SMNVEV (reference sequence). This CDR3 is built from 18 residues. J lost 2 bases, V lost 2 bases, and 15 bases had no gene match. CDR3 amino acids: CASSLRVSGAGLPYEQYF. CDR3 in DNA: TGTGCCAGCAGTTTACGCGTGTCGGGAGCGGGGCTCCCCTACGAGCAGTACTTC.

The gene calls are TRBV7-2 and TRBJ1-2, with D perhaps TRBD1 (5 bases). V was pared by 5 bases and J by 4 bases, with 14 bases between. The CDR3 runs to 14 residues. Germline V gene data show CDR1 as SGHTA and CDR2 as FQGNSA. CDR3 protein: CASSPRDGAYGYTF. The CDR3 nucleotides are TGTGCCAGCAGCCCAAGGGACGGAGCCTATGGCTACACCTTC.

The chain is built from TRBV30 and TRBJ2-1, with D possibly matching TRBD1 (6 bases). This CDR3 region has 13 residues. V lost 1 base and J 7 bases, leaving 11 bases between the germline ends. Germline V gene lookup returns CDR1 GTSNPN and CDR2 SVGIG (reference sequence). CDR3 protein: CAWSAYRANEQFF. CDR3 nucleotide sequence: TGTGCCTGGAGTGCCTACAGGGCGAATGAGCAGTTCTTC. The entire variable domain, with the rest obtained from reference TRBV30 and TRBJ2-1, is as follows: SQTIHQWPATLVQPVGSPLSLECTVEGTSNPNLYWYRQAAGRGLQLLFYSVGIGQISSEVPQNLSASRPQDRQFILSSKKLLLSDSGFYLCAWSAYRANEQFFGPGTRLTVL.

In regard to this clone: Its ends do not fully match the called genes, so a read error is possible. The V gene is TRBV10-3, the J gene TRBJ2-2, with 11 bases matching TRBD2. CDR1 ENHRY and CDR2 SYGVKD come from the germline V gene. The CDR3 is made up of 15 amino acids. Written as DNA, the CDR3 is TGTGCCATCAGCGCGACTAGCGGGAACGCCGGGGAGCTGTTTTTT. This sequence encodes CAISATSGNAGELFF.

The chain carries TRBV7-6 and TRBJ2-7, with 8 nucleotides matching TRBD2. There are 16 residues in the CDR3. V lost 4 bases and J lost 2; bases outside the gene matches: 10. Germline-derived CDR1 and CDR2 are SGHVS and FNYEAQ. CDR3 sequence reads: CASSSLPTSAAYEQYF. The CDR3, as DNA: TGTGCCAGCAGCTCCCTACCGACTAGCGCAGCCTACGAGCAGTACTTC.

V usage is TRBV9 and J usage is TRBJ2-3, with D tentatively TRBD2 (5 bases). Germline assignment: CDR1 SGDLS and CDR2 YYNGEE. V lost 2 bases, J lost 6 bases, and 25 bases lay in between. CDR3 length: 18 residues. The CDR3 region is CASSVTAPLAGVLDTQYF. CDR3 nucleotide sequence: TGTGCCAGCAGCGTCACCGCACCCCTAGCTGGAGTTTTGGATACGCAGTATTTT.

In this sample, this clone turned up a few times. The chain is built from TRBV30 and TRBJ1-2; 12 bases line up with TRBD1. J lost 7 bases, V lost 4 bases, and 4 bases had no gene match. The CDR3 is 13 residues long. Germline CDR1 and CDR2: GTSNPN and SVGIG (reference sequence). The CDR3 nucleotides read TGTGCCTGGATGGGGACAGGGGGCGCTGGCTACACCTTC. This translates into CAWMGTGGAGYTF. The variable domain in full, completed from reference TRBV30 and TRBJ1-2, reads SQTIHQWPATLVQPVGSPLSLECTVEGTSNPNLYWYRQAAGRGLQLLFYSVGIGQISSEVPQNLSASRPQDRQFILSSKKLLLSDSGFYLCAWMGTGGAGYTFGSGTRLTVV.

The chain carries TRBV30 and TRBJ2-3; 8 bases align to TRBD2. The CDR3 totals 13 residues. Germline values: CDR1 GTSNPN, CDR2 SVGIG (reference sequence). Trimming at V came to 6 bases and at J to 5 bases, leaving 7 bases not matched to a gene. In nucleotides, the CDR3 is TGTGCCTGCGAGGCGGGAGGCGGAGATACGCAGTATTTT. Protein sequence: CACEAGGGDTQYF.

This chain connects TRBV2 to TRBJ2-7; D might be TRBD2 (5 bases). The length of the CDR3 is 14 residues. Looked up from germline, CDR1 is SNHLY and CDR2 is FYNNEI. Deletions cut 3 bases from V and 0 bases from J, with 9 bases between. This CDR3 reads CASSDGVPSYEQYF. Here the CDR3 DNA reads TGTGCCAGCAGTGACGGGGTCCCCTCCTACGAGCAGTACTTC.

This clone was counted many times. V gene TRBV30 combines with J gene TRBJ1-6; no clear D. V lost 0 bases and J 0 bases, leaving 9 bases between the germline ends. This CDR3 region has 16 residues. CDR1 is GTSNPN and CDR2 is SVGIG in the germline V gene (reference sequence). The CDR3 DNA sequence: TGTGCCTGGAGTGTACTCTGGGGCTCCTATAATTCACCCCTCCACTTT. Amino acids: CAWSVLWGSYNSPLHF.

This clone was counted a few times. Written as DNA, the CDR3 is TGCAGCGTTGGTCCAGGCGGGAGAGCTTTCTTT. The encoded protein is CSVGPGGRAFF. The chain joins TRBV29-1 to TRBJ1-1; D gene uncertain. From germline, CDR1 is SQVTM and CDR2 ANQGSEA. V lost 4 bases to trimming and J lost 10 bases, with 13 bases between them. The CDR3 length is 11 residues.

This clone came up many times. The chain couples TRBV5-5 to TRBJ2-5; D ambiguous. This CDR3 has 14 amino acids. Germline loops: CDR1 SGHKS, CDR2 YYEKEE (reference sequence). V lost 6 bases and J lost 2, with 14 bases in between. CDR3 amino acids: CASTVSRRQETQYF. The CDR3 nucleotides are TGTGCCAGCACCGTAAGCCGGCGACAAGAGACCCAGTACTTC.

This clone showed up just a few times. The chain links TRBV5-6 to TRBJ2-7; no definite D call. The germline gives CDR1 SGHDT, CDR2 YYEEEE. V lost 2 bases, J lost 2 bases, and 8 bases lay in between. This CDR3 is 13 amino acids long. CDR3 sequence (DNA): TGTGCCAGCAGCTTAGTGAGAGCCTACGAGCAGTACTTC. Translated: CASSLVRAYEQYF. The full variable domain, completed using reference TRBV5-6 and TRBJ2-7, is DAGVTQSPTHLIKTRGQQVTLRCSPKSGHDTVSWYQQALGQGPQFIFQYYEEEERQRGNFPDRFSGHQFPNYSSELNVNALLLGDSALYLCASSLVRAYEQYFGPGTRLTVT.

The chain has TRBV10-3 and TRBJ2-7; D unresolved. V lost 2 bases and J lost 3, with 8 bases in between. The V gene's germline CDR1 is ENHRY and CDR2 SYGVKD. The CDR3 totals 13 residues. In DNA, the CDR3 is TGTGCCATCAGTGAGGCGATACACTACGAGCAGTACTTC. Its protein is CAISEAIHYEQYF.